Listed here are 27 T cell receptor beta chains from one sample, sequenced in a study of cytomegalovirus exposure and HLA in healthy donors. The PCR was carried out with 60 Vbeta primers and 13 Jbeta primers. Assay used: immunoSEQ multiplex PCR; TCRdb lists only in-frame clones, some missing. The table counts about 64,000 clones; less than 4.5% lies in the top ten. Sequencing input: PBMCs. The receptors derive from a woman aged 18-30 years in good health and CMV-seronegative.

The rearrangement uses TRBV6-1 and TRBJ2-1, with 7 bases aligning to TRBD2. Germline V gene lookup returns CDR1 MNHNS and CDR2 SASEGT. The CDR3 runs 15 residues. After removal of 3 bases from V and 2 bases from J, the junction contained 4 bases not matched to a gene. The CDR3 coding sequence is TGTGCCAGCAGTGATGGGGCGGGGGCCTACAATGAGCAGTTCTTC. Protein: CASSDGAGAYNEQFF.

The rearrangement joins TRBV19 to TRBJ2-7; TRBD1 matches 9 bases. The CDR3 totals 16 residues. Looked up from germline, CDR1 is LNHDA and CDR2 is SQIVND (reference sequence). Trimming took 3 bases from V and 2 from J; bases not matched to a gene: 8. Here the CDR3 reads CASSMKPGQGPYEQYF. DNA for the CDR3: TGTGCCAGTAGTATGAAGCCGGGACAGGGCCCCTACGAGCAGTACTTC.

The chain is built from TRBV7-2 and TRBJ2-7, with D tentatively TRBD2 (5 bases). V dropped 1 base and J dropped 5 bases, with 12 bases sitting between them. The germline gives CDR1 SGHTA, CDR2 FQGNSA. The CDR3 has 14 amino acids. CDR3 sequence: CASSLEGVFDEQYF. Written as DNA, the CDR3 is TGTGCCAGCAGCTTAGAGGGAGTGTTCGACGAGCAGTACTTC.

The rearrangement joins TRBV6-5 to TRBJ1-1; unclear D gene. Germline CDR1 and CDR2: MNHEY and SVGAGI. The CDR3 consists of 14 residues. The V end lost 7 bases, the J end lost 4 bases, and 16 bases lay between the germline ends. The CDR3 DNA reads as TGTGCCAGCAAGAGAGGCCGAGGAGCCACTGAAGCTTTCTTT. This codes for CASKRGRGATEAFF.

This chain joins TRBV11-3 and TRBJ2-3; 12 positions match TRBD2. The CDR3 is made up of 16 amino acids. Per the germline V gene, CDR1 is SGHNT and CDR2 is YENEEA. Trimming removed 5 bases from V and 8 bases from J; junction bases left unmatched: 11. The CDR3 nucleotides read TGTGCCAGCAGCCGGAACCTAGCGGGGGGGCCTAGTACGCAGTATTTT. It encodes CASSRNLAGGPSTQYF.

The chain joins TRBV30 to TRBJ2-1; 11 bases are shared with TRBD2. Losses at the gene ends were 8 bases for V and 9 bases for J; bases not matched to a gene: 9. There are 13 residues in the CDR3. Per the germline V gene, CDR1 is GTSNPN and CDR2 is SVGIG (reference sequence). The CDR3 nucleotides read TGTGCCGGGACTAGCGGAGGGCAGGGTGAGCAGTTCTTC. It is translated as CAGTSGGQGEQFF.

CDR3 in amino acids: CASSSEASGYGYTF. The CDR3 DNA follows: TGTGCCAGCAGTTCCGAAGCCAGCGGCTATGGCTACACCTTC. The chain is built from TRBV6-5 and TRBJ1-2; D gene unclear. Trimming took 4 bases from V and 4 from J, leaving 13 bases between them. The CDR3 loop spans 14 amino acids. Germline CDR1 MNHEY, CDR2 SVGAGI.

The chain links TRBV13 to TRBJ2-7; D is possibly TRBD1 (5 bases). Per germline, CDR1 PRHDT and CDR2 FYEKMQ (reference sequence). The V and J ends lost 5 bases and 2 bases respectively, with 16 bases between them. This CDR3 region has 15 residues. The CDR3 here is CASSRVHQGTYEQYF. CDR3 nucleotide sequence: TGTGCCAGCAGCCGGGTCCACCAGGGCACCTACGAGCAGTACTTC.

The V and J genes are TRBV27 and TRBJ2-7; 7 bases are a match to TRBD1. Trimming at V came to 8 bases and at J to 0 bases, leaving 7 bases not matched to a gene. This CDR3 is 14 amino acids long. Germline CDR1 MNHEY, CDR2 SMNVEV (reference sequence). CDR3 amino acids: CASAGQASSYEQYF. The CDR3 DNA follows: TGTGCCAGCGCCGGACAGGCGTCCTCCTACGAGCAGTACTTC.

The CDR3 here is CASSLRSGANVLTF. DNA for the CDR3: TGCGCCAGCAGCTTGCGTTCTGGGGCCAACGTCCTGACTTTC. This rearrangement joins TRBV5-1 to TRBJ2-6, with D unresolved. V was clipped by 1 base and J by 1 base, with 3 bases between them. The CDR3 is 14 amino acids. CDR1 and CDR2 (germline): SGHRS, YFSETQ.

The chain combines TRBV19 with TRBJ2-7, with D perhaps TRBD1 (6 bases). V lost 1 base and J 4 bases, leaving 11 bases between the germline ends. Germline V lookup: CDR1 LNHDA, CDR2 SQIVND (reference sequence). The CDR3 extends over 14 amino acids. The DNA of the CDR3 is TGTGCCAGTAGTATAGGGACAGCCCTTTACGAGCAGTACTTC. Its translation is CASSIGTALYEQYF.

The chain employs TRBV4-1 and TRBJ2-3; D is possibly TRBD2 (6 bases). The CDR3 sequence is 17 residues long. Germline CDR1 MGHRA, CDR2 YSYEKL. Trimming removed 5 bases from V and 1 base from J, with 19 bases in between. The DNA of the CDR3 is TGCGCCAGCAGCGATTCCGGAGGGAGGAAGGGCACAGATACGCAGTATTTT. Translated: CASSDSGGRKGTDTQYF.

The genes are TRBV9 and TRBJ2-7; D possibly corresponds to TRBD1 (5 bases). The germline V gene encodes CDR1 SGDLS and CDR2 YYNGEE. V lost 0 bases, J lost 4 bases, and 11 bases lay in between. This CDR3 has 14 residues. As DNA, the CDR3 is TGTGCCAGCAGCGTAGGCTCTGCAGGGTACGAGCAGTACTTC. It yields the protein CASSVGSAGYEQYF.

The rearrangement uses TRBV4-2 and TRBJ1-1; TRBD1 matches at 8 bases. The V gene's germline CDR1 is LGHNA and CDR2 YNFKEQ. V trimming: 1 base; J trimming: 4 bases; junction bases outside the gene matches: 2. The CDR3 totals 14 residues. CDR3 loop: CASSQAGGVTEAFF. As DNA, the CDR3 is TGTGCCAGCAGCCAAGCAGGGGGCGTCACTGAAGCTTTCTTT.

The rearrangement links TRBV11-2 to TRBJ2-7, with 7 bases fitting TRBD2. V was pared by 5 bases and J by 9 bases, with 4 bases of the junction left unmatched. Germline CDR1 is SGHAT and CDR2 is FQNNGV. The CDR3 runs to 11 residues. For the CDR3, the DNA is TGTGCCAGCAGCCAGACGGGGGGGCAGTACTTC. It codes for CASSQTGGQYF.

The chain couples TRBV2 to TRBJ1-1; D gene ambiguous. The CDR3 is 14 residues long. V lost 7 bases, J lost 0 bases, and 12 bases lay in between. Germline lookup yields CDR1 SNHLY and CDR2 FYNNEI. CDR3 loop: CASISPQLNTEAFF. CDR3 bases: TGTGCCAGCATCTCCCCACAGCTGAACACTGAAGCTTTCTTT.

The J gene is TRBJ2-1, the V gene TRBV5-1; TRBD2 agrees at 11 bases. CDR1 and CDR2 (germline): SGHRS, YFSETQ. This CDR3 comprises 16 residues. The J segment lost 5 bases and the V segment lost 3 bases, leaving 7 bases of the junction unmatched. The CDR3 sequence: CASSSFGLAGNNEQFF. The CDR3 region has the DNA TGCGCCAGCAGCTCGTTTGGACTAGCGGGCAACAATGAGCAGTTCTTC.

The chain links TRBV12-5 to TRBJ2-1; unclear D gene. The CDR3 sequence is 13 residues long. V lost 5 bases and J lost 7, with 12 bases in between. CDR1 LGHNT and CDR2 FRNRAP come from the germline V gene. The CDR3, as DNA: TGTGCTAGTGGTCTACGGAGCATAAATGAGCAGTTCTTC. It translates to CASGLRSINEQFF.

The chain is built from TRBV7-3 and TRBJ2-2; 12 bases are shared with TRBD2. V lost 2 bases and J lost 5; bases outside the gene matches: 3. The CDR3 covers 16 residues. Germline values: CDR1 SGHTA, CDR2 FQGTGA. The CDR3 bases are TGTGCCAGCAGCTTATCTGGGACTAGCGGGACCGGGGAGCTGTTTTTT. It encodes CASSLSGTSGTGELFF.

The CDR3 DNA sequence: TGCGCCAGCAGCCAAGGAGGGGGGGAAGGAGTCTACGAGCAGTACTTC. Translated: CASSQGGGEGVYEQYF. The rearrangement joins TRBV4-1 to TRBJ2-5, with a tentative D call TRBD2 (7 bases). Near its end, the DNA agrees better with TRBJ2-7, so the J call may be wrong. This CDR3 comprises 16 residues. Looked up from germline, CDR1 is MGHRA and CDR2 is YSYEKL.

CDR3 loop: CASSLTPRGTYNEQFF. In DNA, the CDR3 is TGCGCCAGCAGCTTGACCCCCAGGGGTACCTACAATGAGCAGTTCTTC. The chain uses TRBV5-1 and TRBJ2-1; D is possibly TRBD1 (6 bases). With 1 base removed from V and 2 bases from J, the gap between germline ends came to 13 bases. The germline V gene encodes CDR1 SGHRS and CDR2 YFSETQ. The CDR3 extends over 16 amino acids.

CDR3 DNA: TGTGCCAGCAGTGAATCATCCGGGGGGGCCACAGATACGCAGTATTTT. It is translated as CASSESSGGATDTQYF. The chain carries TRBV6-1 and TRBJ2-3, with 8 bases that match TRBD2. The CDR3 is 16 residues long. The V gene end was trimmed by 2 bases and the J gene end by 2 bases; junction bases not matched to a gene: 6. Germline CDR1 is MNHNS and CDR2 is SASEGT.

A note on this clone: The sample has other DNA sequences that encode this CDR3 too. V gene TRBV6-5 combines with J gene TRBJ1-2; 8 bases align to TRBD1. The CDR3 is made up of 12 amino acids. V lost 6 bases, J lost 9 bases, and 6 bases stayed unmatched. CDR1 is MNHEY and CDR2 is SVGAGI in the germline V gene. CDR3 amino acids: CASRGTGGSYTF. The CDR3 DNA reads TGTGCCAGCAGGGGTACAGGGGGGAGCTACACCTTC.

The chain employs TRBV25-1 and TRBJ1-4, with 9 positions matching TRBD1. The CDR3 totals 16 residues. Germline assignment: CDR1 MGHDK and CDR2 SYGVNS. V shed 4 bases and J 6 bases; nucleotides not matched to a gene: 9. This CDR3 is CASSGRGQGGDEKLFF. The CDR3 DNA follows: TGTGCCAGCAGTGGCAGGGGACAGGGAGGGGATGAAAAACTGTTTTTT.

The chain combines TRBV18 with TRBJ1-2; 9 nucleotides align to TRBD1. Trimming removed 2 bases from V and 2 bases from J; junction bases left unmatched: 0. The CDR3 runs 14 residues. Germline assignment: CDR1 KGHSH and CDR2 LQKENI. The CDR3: CASSPGTGNYGYTF. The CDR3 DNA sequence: TGTGCCAGCTCACCAGGGACAGGGAACTATGGCTACACCTTC.

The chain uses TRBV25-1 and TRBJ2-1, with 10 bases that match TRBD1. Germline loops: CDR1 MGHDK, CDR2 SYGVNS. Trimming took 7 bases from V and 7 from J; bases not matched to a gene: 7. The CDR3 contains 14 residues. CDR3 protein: CASIPGTGANEQFF. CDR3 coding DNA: TGTGCCAGCATTCCCGGGACAGGGGCGAATGAGCAGTTCTTC.

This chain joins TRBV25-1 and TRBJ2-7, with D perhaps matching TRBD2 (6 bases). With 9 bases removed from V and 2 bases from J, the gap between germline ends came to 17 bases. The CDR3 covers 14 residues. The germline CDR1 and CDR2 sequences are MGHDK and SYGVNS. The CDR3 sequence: CASGTLLSTYEQYF. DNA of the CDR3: TGTGCCAGTGGGACTCTCTTGTCGACCTACGAGCAGTACTTC.